These 26 T cell receptor beta chains were all obtained from the same sample, sequenced in a study of blood T cells in healthy people across ages. The authors ran a second PCR of about 6 to 11 cycles using a sample-barcoded 5' primer and a J-beta primer mix. TCRdb processed the 5' RACE reads anew with MiXCR; each CDR3 protein has one entry. The sample shows approximately 830,000 distinct CDR3 sequences, approximately 65% of them seen only once. Material for sequencing was blood. These receptors were taken from a young man in good health.

Points on this clonotype: The junction departs from the called germline gene at one end, perhaps through a read error. The chain carries TRBV9 and TRBJ2-6; D unresolved. The CDR3 runs 14 residues. Germline-derived CDR1 and CDR2 are SGDLS and YYNGEE. The CDR3 loop reads CAGSPSTGANVLTF. As DNA, the CDR3 is TGTGCCGGCAGCCCCTCCACCGGGGCCAACGTCCTGACTTTC. Variable domain in full (rest from reference TRBV9 and TRBJ2-6): DSGVTQTPKHLITATGQRVTLRCSPRSGDLSVYWYQQSLDQGLQFLIQYYNGEERAKGNILERFSAQQFPDLHSELNLSSLELGDSALYFCAGSPSTGANVLTFGAGSRLTVL.

The sample holds a few counts of this clonotype. The V gene is TRBV7-2, the J gene TRBJ2-1; 7 bases align to TRBD2. J lost 4 bases, V lost 5 bases, and 8 bases had no gene match. This CDR3 spans 15 amino acids. Germline values: CDR1 SGHTA, CDR2 FQGNSA. Here the CDR3 DNA reads TGTGCCAGCAGCCAATCCGGGACTAAGTACAATGAGCAGTTCTTC. Encoded protein: CASSQSGTKYNEQFF. The whole variable domain, filled in from reference TRBV7-2 and TRBJ2-1, reads GAGVSQSPSNKVTEKGKDVELRCDPISGHTALYWYRQSLGQGLEFLIYFQGNSAPDKSGLPSDRFSAERTGGSVSTLTIQRTQQEDSAVYLCASSQSGTKYNEQFFGPGTRLTVL.

The sample holds a few counts of this clonotype. The chain links TRBV29-1 to TRBJ2-3, with TRBD1 matching 9 bases. CDR1 and CDR2 (germline): SQVTM, ANQGSEA. The CDR3 contains 16 residues. V lost 3 bases and J lost 1; bases outside the gene matches: 8. As DNA, the CDR3 is TGCAGCGTTGATTGGTGGGACAGGGCCCGCACAGATACGCAGTATTTT. Its protein is CSVDWWDRARTDTQYF.

The rearrangement uses TRBV10-3 and TRBJ2-7; D uncertain. Looked up from germline, CDR1 is ENHRY and CDR2 is SYGVKD. V gave up 2 bases and J gave up 1 base, with 6 bases separating them. CDR3 length: 13 residues. The CDR3 reads CAISETLSYEQYF. CDR3 bases: TGTGCCATCAGTGAGACCTTATCCTACGAGCAGTACTTC.

The chain joins TRBV7-9 to TRBJ1-5; D is unresolved. V was cut by 5 bases and J by 7 bases, with 12 bases left in between. CDR3 length: 13 residues. CDR1 and CDR2 from the germline V gene are SEHNR and FQNEAQ (reference sequence). CDR3 in DNA: TGTGCCAGCAGCCCCGGGCCCCGACAGCCCCAGCATTTT. Its protein product is CASSPGPRQPQHF. Full variable domain (remainder filled in from reference TRBV7-9 and TRBJ1-5): DTGVSQNPRHKITKRGQNVTFRCDPISEHNRLYWYRQTLGQGPEFLTYFQNEAQLEKSRLLSDRFSAERPKGSFSTLEIQRTEQGDSAMYLCASSPGPRQPQHFGDGTRLSIL.

The gene calls are TRBV12-3 or TRBV12-4 and TRBJ2-3; possible D gene TRBD2, 5 bases. V was pared by 6 bases and J by 2 bases, with 12 bases between. This CDR3 contains 14 residues. CDR3: CASSRGLDTDTQYF. The DNA for the CDR3 is TGTGCCAGCAGCCGAGGGTTGGACACAGATACGCAGTATTTT.

The CDR3 nucleotides are TGTGCCAGCAGCTCAAGCACAGGGGGCTACACTGAAGCTTTCTTT. Protein: CASSSSTGGYTEAFF. J is TRBJ1-1 and V is TRBV7-9; TRBD1 agrees at 9 bases. CDR3 length: 15 residues. CDR1 and CDR2 (germline): SEHNR, FQNEAQ (reference sequence). After removal of 4 bases from V and 3 bases from J, the junction contained 6 bases not matched to a gene.

CDR3 residues: CASSPRMDRLTYEQYF. Here the CDR3 DNA reads TGTGCCAGCAGCCCTCGAATGGACAGGCTAACCTACGAGCAGTACTTC. The rearrangement links TRBV7-2 to TRBJ2-7; the match to TRBD1 covers 7 bases. CDR1 and CDR2 from the germline V gene are SGHTA and FQGNSA. Germline trimming cut 5 bases from V and 2 bases from J; bases unmatched to any gene: 12. There are 16 residues in the CDR3.

This clonotype has only a few counts. The chain links TRBV20-1 to TRBJ2-3; possible D gene TRBD1, 6 bases. V lost 4 bases and J 0 bases, leaving 14 bases between the germline ends. This CDR3 region has 15 residues. CDR1 and CDR2 from the germline V gene are DFQATT and SNEGSKA (reference sequence). CDR3 protein: CSATETGQSTDTQYF. The CDR3 DNA reads TGCAGTGCTACAGAGACCGGACAGAGCACAGATACGCAGTATTTT.

The V gene is TRBV7-2, the J gene TRBJ1-2, with 12 nucleotides matching TRBD1. This CDR3 contains 16 residues. The ends lost 4 bases at V and 0 bases at J; junction bases unmatched: 3. In germline, CDR1 is SGHTA, CDR2 FQGNSA. The chain's CDR3 is CASSSRDRGPNYGYTF. CDR3 sequence (DNA): TGTGCCAGCAGCTCTCGGGACAGGGGGCCTAACTATGGCTACACCTTC.

The CDR3 region has the DNA TGTGCCAGCAGTTTTGGACTAGCGGACTACCAAGAGACCCAGTACTTC. Translated, it gives CASSFGLADYQETQYF. The V call is TRBV6-2 or TRBV6-3, the J call TRBJ2-5, with 10 nucleotides matching TRBD2. The CDR3 runs 16 residues. Germline CDR1 MNHEY, CDR2 SVGEGT. The J segment lost 0 bases and the V segment lost 4 bases, leaving 5 bases of the junction unmatched.

The chain joins TRBV29-1 to TRBJ2-4; no reliable D call. CDR1 and CDR2 from the germline V gene are SQVTM and ANQGSEA. Trimming took off 7 bases at V and 15 bases at J, with 22 bases between the two ends. The CDR3 runs to 12 residues. The CDR3, as DNA: TGCAGCGCACGTGACGGATCCTACGAGCGGTACTTC. This gives the protein CSARDGSYERYF.

The J gene is TRBJ2-3, the V gene TRBV7-2; D might be TRBD1 (6 bases). Trimming shortened V by 5 bases and J by 2 bases, and 14 bases separated the two germline ends. The germline V gene encodes CDR1 SGHTA and CDR2 FQGNSA. CDR3 length: 15 residues. CDR3 region: CASSPRGPNTDTQYF. CDR3 coding DNA: TGTGCCAGCAGCCCCAGGGGACCGAACACAGATACGCAGTATTTT.

The chain employs TRBV2 and TRBJ1-2; 7 bases line up with TRBD1. This CDR3 is 14 amino acids long. Germline CDR1 and CDR2: SNHLY and FYNNEI. V shed 5 bases and J 8 bases; nucleotides not matched to a gene: 11. The DNA of the CDR3 is TGTGCCAGCAGTTACCGGGACAGCCCTAGCGGCTACACCTTC. Translating gives CASSYRDSPSGYTF.

This clonotype has only a few counts. The chain is built from TRBV3-1 and TRBJ1-1; D remains ambiguous. The CDR3 extends over 13 amino acids. V shed 3 bases and J shed 0 bases, with 5 bases lying between them. Germline V gene lookup returns CDR1 LGHDT and CDR2 YNNKEL (reference sequence). Here the CDR3 DNA reads TGTGCCAGCAGCCACAGACTGAACACTGAAGCTTTCTTT. It encodes CASSHRLNTEAFF. Drawing the rest from reference TRBV3-1 and TRBJ1-1, the complete variable domain is DTAVSQTPKYLVTQMGNDKSIKCEQNLGHDTMYWYKQDSKKFLKIMFSYNNKELIINETVPNRFSPKSPDKAHLNLHINSLELGDSAVYFCASSHRLNTEAFFGQGTRLTVV.

This chain links TRBV12-3 or TRBV12-4 with TRBJ2-3; 14 bases are a match to TRBD2. V trimming: 7 bases; J trimming: 3 bases; junction bases outside the gene matches: 3. This CDR3 is 15 amino acids long. Here the CDR3 reads CASTRLAGGTDTQYF. The CDR3 DNA sequence: TGTGCCAGCACCAGACTAGCGGGGGGGACAGATACGCAGTATTTT.

This clonotype was seen a few times. This chain connects TRBV29-1 to TRBJ2-3; D is possibly TRBD2 (6 bases). The CDR3 length is 12 residues. The germline V and J ends were trimmed by 7 bases and 2 bases, with 10 bases remaining between them. In germline, CDR1 is SQVTM, CDR2 ANQGSEA. In nucleotides, the CDR3 is TGCAGCGCGGGACTCATCACAGATACGCAGTATTTT. Its protein product is CSAGLITDTQYF.

This chain joins TRBV27 and TRBJ1-6; 7 nucleotides line up with TRBD1. The CDR3 runs to 17 residues. Germline-derived CDR1 and CDR2 are MNHEY and SMNVEV (reference sequence). The V segment lost 2 bases and the J segment 7 bases; nucleotides outside the gene matches: 11. CDR3 residues: CASSLLGQIFLNSPLHF. The CDR3 DNA reads as TGTGCCAGCAGTTTACTGGGACAGATCTTTCTAAATTCACCCCTCCACTTT.

For this clonotype: With a much larger clone just one base away, this may be a read error. The chain links TRBV28 to TRBJ2-7; the match to TRBD1 covers 9 bases. From germline, CDR1 is MDHEN and CDR2 SYDVKM. This CDR3 spans 14 amino acids. In nucleotides, the CDR3 is TGTGCCAGCAGACCCGGGACAGGGACCTACGGGCAGTACTTC. Its translation is CASRPGTGTYGQYF. Full variable domain (remainder filled in from reference TRBV28 and TRBJ2-7): DVKVTQSSRYLVKRTGEKVFLECVQDMDHENMFWYRQDPGLGLRLIYFSYDVKMKEKGDIPEGYSVSREKKERFSLILESASTNQTSMYLCASRPGTGTYGQYFGPGTRLTVT.

This CDR3 reads CASIPRRAGGFYNEQFF. CDR3 bases: TGTGCCAGCATACCACGGAGGGCGGGGGGGTTTTACAATGAGCAGTTCTTC. This chain uses TRBV6-2 or TRBV6-3 with TRBJ2-1, with 9 bases aligning to TRBD2. The CDR3 spans 17 residues. The germline V gene has CDR1 MNHEY and CDR2 SVGEGT. Losses at the gene ends were 7 bases for V and 4 bases for J; bases not matched to a gene: 14.

This chain links TRBV6-2 or TRBV6-3 with TRBJ2-6, with TRBD1 matching 10 bases. Germline V gives CDR1 MNHEY, CDR2 SVGEGT. This CDR3 has 16 amino acids. Trimming at V came to 6 bases and at J to 4 bases, leaving 6 bases not matched to a gene. The CDR3 spells CASSPDRGHGANVLTF. CDR3 bases: TGTGCCAGCAGCCCCGACAGGGGGCACGGGGCCAACGTCCTGACTTTC.

V gene TRBV4-3 combines with J gene TRBJ2-7; 7 bases align to TRBD1. The CDR3 contains 14 residues. Germline V CDR1 and CDR2: LGHNA, YSLEER. Trimming at V came to 0 bases and at J to 3 bases, leaving 2 bases not matched to a gene. CDR3 protein: CASSQETGNYEQYF. CDR3 DNA: TGCGCCAGCAGCCAAGAGACAGGGAACTACGAGCAGTACTTC.

The chain has TRBV12-3 or TRBV12-4 and TRBJ1-1; 10 bases are shared with TRBD1. The junction had 10 bases not matched to a gene; V was cut back by 6 bases and J by 6 bases. This CDR3 region has 15 residues. CDR3 residues: CASSLETGGRAEAFF. The CDR3 bases are TGTGCCAGCAGCCTCGAGACAGGGGGCAGAGCTGAAGCTTTCTTT.

The chain is built from TRBV10-3 and TRBJ2-5; 11 bases align to TRBD1. CDR3 length: 17 residues. Germline CDR1 is ENHRY and CDR2 is SYGVKD. With 3 bases clipped from V and 11 bases from J, the junction kept 17 bases outside the gene matches. The CDR3 DNA is TGTGCCATCAGTGATTCAGGACAGGGGGCTTCCTACAATGAGCAGTACTTC. Translating it yields CAISDSGQGASYNEQYF.

CDR3 sequence reads: CASSPTGYASTDTQYF. The CDR3 DNA reads as TGTGCCAGCAGTCCTACAGGTTACGCGAGCACAGATACGCAGTATTTT. The J gene is TRBJ2-3, the V gene TRBV6-2 or TRBV6-3; maybe TRBD1 (5 bases). Germline loops: CDR1 MNHEY, CDR2 SVGEGT. The CDR3 covers 16 residues. Between the trimmed V and J ends, which lost 5 bases and 0 bases, there was a span of 15 bases.

This chain links TRBV4-1 with TRBJ2-4, with 8 positions matching TRBD2. Unmatched junction bases numbered 12, after V lost 4 bases and J lost 13 bases. From germline, CDR1 is MGHRA and CDR2 YSYEKL. This CDR3 has 14 amino acids. CDR3 nucleotide sequence: TGCGCCAGCAGCCTCGACCTGATCGGGGGGGAGCAGTACTTC. This gives the protein CASSLDLIGGEQYF.